This T cell receptor (beta chain) was documented in a study of T cells after yellow fever vaccination. This CDR3 contains 18 residues. Germline CDR1 and CDR2: ENHRY and SYGVKD. V trimming: 4 bases; J trimming: 5 bases; junction bases outside the gene matches: 13. The study, taken as a whole, reports: Most primary-vaccination clones reappeared after the booster (about 95% CD4, roughly 90% CD8). By day 5 rather than day 15, the secondary response had peaked, though it was weaker. Bulk-population clonotypes that are abundant could appear as contaminants in FACS-sorted repertoires.

For TCR, cDNA came from 5'RACE template switching, which added a universal primer site and UMIs. TCRdb re-called the 5' RACE reads through MiXCR, storing one row per CDR3 protein. The sample yields some 200,000 distinct CDR3 sequences, more than 9.5% seen once. Comments on this clonotype: The antigen remains unidentified.

This chain links TRBV10-3 with TRBJ2-2, with TRBD1 identical over 10 bases. This TCR derives from a man aged 18 to 29 who received the YFV17D yellow fever vaccine. The starting material was CD8+ T cells sorted from PBMCs, obtained 15 days after the yellow fever booster vaccination. CDR3 bases: TGTGCCATCAGTGGGACTAACGACAGGGGGCCCCTGACCGGGGAGCTGTTTTTT. This sequence encodes CAISGTNDRGPLTGELFF.